These 26 T cell receptor beta chains were all obtained from the same sample, sequenced in a study of blood T cell repertoires in COVID-19. Produced via immunoSEQ multiplex PCR; TCRdb's table is partial and in-frame only. The profile shows some 47,000 clones, roughly 90% of them singletons. Specimen: peripheral blood. Source of these receptors: an elderly woman in a cohort sampled during active or convalescent COVID-19.

This clone was recorded once. The chain is built from TRBV30 and TRBJ1-2; tentative D call: TRBD1 (6 bases). V lost 3 bases to trimming and J lost 2 bases, with 10 bases between them. The germline V gene encodes CDR1 GTSNPN and CDR2 SVGIG (reference sequence). The CDR3 covers 13 residues. Written as DNA, the CDR3 is TGTGCCTGGAGGTCGGGGGGCAACTATGGCTACACCTTC. It codes for CAWRSGGNYGYTF.

V usage is TRBV5-1 and J usage is TRBJ2-1; D is possibly TRBD1 (6 bases). Germline CDR1 SGHRS, CDR2 YFSETQ. This CDR3 is 13 amino acids long. V lost 6 bases, J lost 3 bases, and 10 bases lay in between. For the CDR3, the DNA is TGCGCCAGCACCAAGGACAGCTACAATGAGCAGTTCTTC. The encoded protein is CASTKDSYNEQFF. The complete variable domain, with remaining parts taken from reference TRBV5-1 and TRBJ2-1, reads KAGVTQTPRYLIKTRGQQVTLSCSPISGHRSVSWYQQTPGQGLQFLFEYFSETQRNKGNFPGRFSGRQFSNSRSEMNVSTLELGDSALYLCASTKDSYNEQFFGPGTRLTVL.

The chain employs TRBV9 and TRBJ2-2, with TRBD2 identical over 10 bases. Germline CDR1 reads SGDLS; CDR2 reads YYNGEE. The CDR3 has 16 amino acids. The junction had 3 bases not matched to a gene; V was cut back by 0 bases and J by 4 bases. CDR3 in amino acids: CASSVDSGGITGELFF. CDR3 DNA: TGTGCCAGCAGCGTAGATAGCGGGGGGATCACCGGGGAGCTGTTTTTT.

The chain couples TRBV24-1 to TRBJ2-1; possible D gene TRBD1, 5 bases. From germline, CDR1 is KGHDR and CDR2 SFDVKD. The CDR3 extends over 12 amino acids. Deletions cut 10 bases from V and 8 bases from J, with 14 bases between. CDR3 in amino acids: CATQGVSDEQFF. Here the CDR3 DNA reads TGTGCCACTCAAGGGGTTTCGGATGAGCAGTTCTTC.

J is TRBJ1-2 and V is TRBV5-1; TRBD1 agrees at 7 bases. Germline CDR1 SGHRS, CDR2 YFSETQ. The CDR3 is 13 residues long. The J segment lost 8 bases and the V segment lost 0 bases, leaving 4 bases of the junction unmatched. The CDR3 DNA is TGCGCCAGCAGCTTGGCGACAGGGTACGGCTACACCTTC. Translation: CASSLATGYGYTF.

This clone was observed once. V and J are TRBV9 and TRBJ2-7; D unclear. Germline V lookup: CDR1 SGDLS, CDR2 YYNGEE. The CDR3 extends over 15 amino acids. Trimming removed 4 bases at V and 4 bases at J, with 18 bases between. The CDR3 sequence is CASSPWPGITYEQYF. CDR3 sequence (DNA): TGTGCCAGCAGCCCTTGGCCGGGTATTACTTACGAGCAGTACTTC.

This chain joins TRBV7-2 and TRBJ1-2, with 8 bases matching TRBD1. This CDR3 has 13 residues. CDR1 SGHTA and CDR2 FQGNSA come from the germline V gene. Trimming removed 6 bases from V and 4 bases from J; junction bases left unmatched: 4. The CDR3 reads CASSQGASYGYTF. The DNA of the CDR3 is TGTGCCAGCAGTCAGGGGGCCAGCTATGGCTACACCTTC.

The chain has TRBV9 and TRBJ2-3, with 11 positions matching TRBD2. V was clipped by 0 bases and J by 8 bases; unmatched bases: 8. This CDR3 has 16 residues. Germline CDR1 is SGDLS and CDR2 is YYNGEE. CDR3 nucleotides: TGTGCCAGCAGCGTAGGGTCTAGCGGGGGGTCGAGTACGCAGTATTTT. Translation gives CASSVGSSGGSSTQYF. The full variable domain, rest sourced from reference TRBV9 and TRBJ2-3, is DSGVTQTPKHLITATGQRVTLRCSPRSGDLSVYWYQQSLDQGLQFLIQYYNGEERAKGNILERFSAQQFPDLHSELNLSSLELGDSALYFCASSVGSSGGSSTQYFGPGTRLTVL.

The rearrangement links TRBV19 to TRBJ1-6; TRBD1 might be the D (6 bases). V was clipped by 6 bases and J by 5 bases, with 17 bases between them. The CDR3 is 16 residues long. Germline values: CDR1 LNHDA, CDR2 SQIVND (reference sequence). Here the CDR3 DNA reads TGTGCCAGTAGGCCACAGGGCTCCGCGCATAATTCACCCCTCCACTTT. Its translation: CASRPQGSAHNSPLHF.

The J gene is TRBJ2-7, the V gene TRBV5-6; no clear D gene. This CDR3 spans 15 amino acids. The V gene lost 0 bases and the J gene lost 0 bases, with 10 bases spanning the gap. The germline V gene has CDR1 SGHDT and CDR2 YYEEEE. CDR3: CASSLGGKSSYEQYF. In DNA form, the CDR3 reads TGTGCCAGCAGCTTGGGCGGCAAGAGCTCCTACGAGCAGTACTTC.

The chain employs TRBV10-3 and TRBJ2-7, with D perhaps TRBD1 (7 bases). This CDR3 contains 14 residues. Germline lookup yields CDR1 ENHRY and CDR2 SYGVKD. V was shortened by 3 bases and J by 7 bases, with 16 bases between the two germline ends. The DNA for the CDR3 is TGTGCCATCAGTGACAGGGGGGCACTGTTAGAGCAGTACTTC. Its translation is CAISDRGALLEQYF.

The chain combines TRBV29-1 with TRBJ2-5; TRBD2 agrees at 9 bases. The germline V gene encodes CDR1 SQVTM and CDR2 ANQGSEA. The CDR3 consists of 13 residues. V shed 5 bases and J 2 bases; nucleotides not matched to a gene: 3. The DNA of the CDR3 is TGCAGCGTTCTAGCGGGGCAACAAGAGACCCAGTACTTC. Translating gives CSVLAGQQETQYF.

The chain has TRBV23-1 and TRBJ2-2; 9 nucleotides agree with TRBD1. TRBV23-1 is an ORF; its function is uncertain. Trimming at V came to 7 bases and at J to 5 bases, leaving 8 bases not matched to a gene. The CDR3 consists of 15 residues. CDR3 in amino acids: CASTTGTGRTGELFF. The CDR3 region has the DNA TGCGCCAGCACTACCGGGACAGGGCGAACCGGGGAGCTGTTTTTT.

V usage is TRBV27 and J usage is TRBJ2-1; 8 bases are shared with TRBD2. CDR3 length: 14 amino acids. The J segment lost 8 bases and the V segment lost 3 bases, leaving 6 bases of the junction unmatched. The germline gives CDR1 MNHEY, CDR2 SMNVEV (reference sequence). Written as DNA, the CDR3 is TGTGCCAGCAGTTTCCAGACTAGCGCCCATGAGCAGTTCTTC. Amino acids: CASSFQTSAHEQFF.

The V and J genes are TRBV5-1 and TRBJ2-7, with 9 positions matching TRBD2. The CDR3 sequence is 16 residues long. V lost 8 bases and J lost 1; bases outside the gene matches: 13. Germline assignment: CDR1 SGHRS and CDR2 YFSETQ. In DNA, the CDR3 is TGCGCCAGTCGTTTGAGCGCGGGGGGGAAGTCCTACGAGCAGTACTTC. This translates into CASRLSAGGKSYEQYF. Looking up the rest from reference TRBV5-1 and TRBJ2-7 gives the full variable domain: KAGVTQTPRYLIKTRGQQVTLSCSPISGHRSVSWYQQTPGQGLQFLFEYFSETQRNKGNFPGRFSGRQFSNSRSEMNVSTLELGDSALYLCASRLSAGGKSYEQYFGPGTRLTVT.

The chain is built from TRBV6-1 and TRBJ2-3; the D gene is possibly TRBD1 (7 bases). Per germline, CDR1 MNHNS and CDR2 SASEGT. The CDR3 extends over 17 amino acids. V was cut by 1 base and J by 7 bases, with 21 bases left in between. CDR3 DNA: TGTGCCAGCAGTGAAGAAGTCCTCAGGGGGGCGCGAAATACGCAGTATTTT. As protein: CASSEEVLRGARNTQYF.

The chain links TRBV11-2 to TRBJ2-1; 13 nucleotides align to TRBD2. Germline CDR1 SGHAT, CDR2 FQNNGV. V shed 2 bases, J shed 8 bases, and the junction held 3 bases outside the gene matches. The CDR3 extends over 15 amino acids. CDR3 bases: TGTGCCAGCAGCTTAAGACTAGCGGGGGGTTATGAGCAGTTCTTC. Protein product: CASSLRLAGGYEQFF. The full variable domain, its missing parts supplied by reference TRBV11-2 and TRBJ2-1, is EAGVAQSPRYKIIEKRQSVAFWCNPISGHATLYWYQQILGQGPKLLIQFQNNGVVDDSQLPKDRFSAERLKGVDSTLKIQPAKLEDSAVYLCASSLRLAGGYEQFFGPGTRLTVL.

V and J are TRBV7-9 and TRBJ2-7, with TRBD2 matching 10 bases. The V gene's germline CDR1 is SEHNR and CDR2 FQNEAQ (reference sequence). With 5 bases clipped from V and 5 bases from J, the junction kept 9 bases outside the gene matches. The CDR3 spans 15 residues. The CDR3 coding sequence is TGTGCCAGCAGCGGATCTAGCGGGAGAAGGGACGAGCAGTACTTC. This gives the protein CASSGSSGRRDEQYF.

The chain couples TRBV4-3 to TRBJ1-2; 11 positions match TRBD1. CDR1 is LGHNA and CDR2 is YSLEER in the germline V gene. The CDR3 has 16 amino acids. After removal of 4 bases from V and 1 base from J, the junction contained 5 bases not matched to a gene. The CDR3 spells CASSLGTGGYNYGYTF. The DNA for the CDR3 is TGCGCCAGCAGCCTAGGGACAGGGGGGTATAACTATGGCTACACCTTC.

CDR3 amino acids: CASSIASGRAEQYF. CDR3 nucleotide sequence: TGTGCCAGCAGCATCGCTAGCGGGAGGGCCGAGCAGTACTTC. The J gene is TRBJ2-7, the V gene TRBV7-2; 12 bases fit TRBD2. The CDR3 covers 14 residues. Germline V gives CDR1 SGHTA, CDR2 FQGNSA. The ends lost 5 bases at V and 6 bases at J; junction bases unmatched: 5.

The chain has TRBV18 and TRBJ1-1; D not resolved. In germline, CDR1 is KGHSH, CDR2 LQKENI. V dropped 1 base and J dropped 0 bases, with 12 bases sitting between them. The CDR3 runs 16 residues. In DNA, the CDR3 is TGTGCCAGCTCACCACGACACCCCGGCCTGAACACTGAAGCTTTCTTT. It specifies CASSPRHPGLNTEAFF. The whole variable domain, filled in from reference TRBV18 and TRBJ1-1, reads NAGVMQNPRHLVRRRGQEARLRCSPMKGHSHVYWYRQLPEEGLKFMVYLQKENIIDESGMPKERFSAEFPKEGPSILRIQQVVRGDSAAYFCASSPRHPGLNTEAFFGQGTRLTVV.

The chain recombines TRBV9 with TRBJ2-3, with a possible D match to TRBD1 (5 bases). The V end was cut by 4 bases, the J end by 0 bases, with 12 bases between. CDR3 length equals 15 residues. Germline assignment: CDR1 SGDLS and CDR2 YYNGEE. CDR3 region: CASSPGAISTDTQYF. DNA of the CDR3: TGTGCCAGCAGCCCTGGGGCTATTAGCACAGATACGCAGTATTTT.

The chain has TRBV11-2 and TRBJ2-5, with D possibly TRBD2 on 5 matching bases. CDR1 SGHAT and CDR2 FQNNGV come from the germline V gene. This CDR3 has 12 residues. The germline V and J ends were trimmed by 3 bases and 5 bases, with 7 bases remaining between them. CDR3 coding DNA: TGTGCCAGCAGCTTGGGGAGTGAGACCCAGTACTTC. Translated: CASSLGSETQYF.

This clone has just one count. The chain carries TRBV5-1 and TRBJ1-2, with 7 bases matching TRBD1. The CDR3 has 13 amino acids. Germline trimming cut 4 bases from V and 3 bases from J; bases unmatched to any gene: 3. The V gene's germline CDR1 is SGHRS and CDR2 YFSETQ. As DNA, the CDR3 is TGCGCCAGCAGCGATCAGGGGGACTATGGCTACACCTTC. Residues: CASSDQGDYGYTF.

V and J are TRBV6-6 and TRBJ1-3; D gene uncertain. The CDR3 contains 16 residues. Germline assignment: CDR1 MNHNY and CDR2 SVGAGI (reference sequence). As DNA, the CDR3 is TGTGCAGCAAGTGAGGGATCCACCCCCCCTGGAAACACCATATATTTT. Its protein is CAASEGSTPPGNTIYF.

The J gene is TRBJ2-3, the V gene TRBV4-1, with a tentative D call TRBD2 (5 bases). From germline, CDR1 is MGHRA and CDR2 YSYEKL. This CDR3 has 14 residues. Trimming stripped 3 bases from V and 2 bases from J, with 9 bases between. CDR3 sequence reads: CASSHRLPTDTQYF. For the CDR3, the DNA is TGCGCCAGCAGCCACCGACTACCCACAGATACGCAGTATTTT.